This T cell receptor beta chain was obtained from a study of T-cell reconstitution after alpha-beta-depleted transplantation in children. Germline assignment: CDR1 MNHEY and CDR2 SMNVEV (reference sequence). Trimming removed 2 bases from V and 6 bases from J; junction bases left unmatched: 5. CDR3 size: 14 residues. This clonotype was observed many times. TCRbeta library construction was performed incorporating unique molecular identifiers. Each CDR3 protein gets one entry after TCRdb re-called the PCR reads with MiXCR. The sample comprises approximately 200,000 distinct CDR3 sequences, about 15% of which are singletons, and approximately 13% rests with the top ten.

The gene calls are TRBV27 and TRBJ2-7, with 9 nucleotides matching TRBD2. This clonotype originated in a human donor who donated a stem cell graft to a child with acute lymphoblastic leukemia. The starting material was PBMCs from the stem cell graft donor, obtained from the stem cell graft. The CDR3 DNA reads TGTGCCAGCAGTTTAGGGACTAGCCTCCCCGAGCAGTACTTC. Protein product: CASSLGTSLPEQYF.